This T cell receptor (beta chain) was sequenced in a study of blood T cell repertoires in COVID-19. There are 17 residues in the CDR3. V was clipped by 3 bases and J by 10 bases; unmatched bases: 16. The germline V gene encodes CDR1 KGHSH and CDR2 LQKENI. Assay used: immunoSEQ multiplex PCR; TCRdb lists only in-frame clones, some missing. The sample yields tens of thousands of clones, about 86% seen once. The V call is TRBV18, the J call TRBJ2-1, with 9 bases fitting TRBD2. Specimen: peripheral blood. The origin of this receptor is a woman aged 55-70 years with acute or convalescent COVID-19. The CDR3 bases are TGTGCCAGCTCACCCGGGGCCTTAGCGGGGGCCGGAGGGGAGCAGTTCTTC. Translated: CASSPGALAGAGGEQFF.